This T cell receptor beta chain was obtained from a study of blood T cell repertoires in COVID-19. As for the study in general: COVID-19 samples from acute and convalescent phases originated in the United States, Italy and Spain. Nucleic acid was either cDNA or gDNA, and it came from T cells, B-cell-depleted T cells, or PBMCs.

CDR3 length: 17 amino acids. The ends were cut back, 4 bases at V and 1 base at J, with 19 bases in the middle. The germline gives CDR1 MGHRA, CDR2 YSYEKL. Study processing details: Quantification of nucleated cells was approximated via reference gene primer amplification. Some clones are missing from TCRdb's copy, which holds only in-frame ones; the method was immunoSEQ multiplex PCR. The DNA was the basis for D and trimming; V, J and clone size are from that table. The repertoire consists of some 48,000 clones, with approximately 80% occurring once and the leading ten covering less than 10%. The chain has TRBV4-1 and TRBJ1-1; perhaps TRBD1 as D (6 bases). This TCR was sampled from a human donor in a cohort sampled during active COVID-19. The sequencing input was peripheral blood. This CDR3 reads CASSPSQAGGRNTEAFF. DNA for the CDR3: TGCGCCAGCAGCCCTAGTCAGGCTGGGGGCAGGAACACTGAAGCTTTCTTT.